This T cell receptor beta chain was identified in a study of metastatic and nonmetastatic thyroid tumors. About the research overall: Comparative analysis of repertoires was undertaken across blood and tumor or nodule tissue obtained from malignant and benign thyroid patients. Study findings and constraints: Malignant tumors reportedly showed significantly higher TCR beta diversity than benign nodules in both blood and tumor.

Concerning this clone: Its antigen is as yet unknown.

Germline V CDR1 and CDR2: LNHDA, SQIVND (reference sequence). The CDR3 consists of 15 residues. Trimming removed 4 bases from V and 6 bases from J; junction bases left unmatched: 7. Treatment of any kind had been given to no patient before thyroid surgery. Under the authors' procedure: For papillary thyroid cancer, a distant-metastasis classifier was constructed from CDR3 differences observed across clinicopathological groups. Using MiXCR, TCRdb re-called clones from the PCR reads. TCRdb's processing, not the study's, gives the V and J calls here. The profile shows 43,000 or so clones, about 16% of them singletons.

Sequences were obtained from blood. The V gene is TRBV19, the J gene TRBJ2-2; 8 bases are a match to TRBD1. The TCR originated in a female donor with papillary thyroid cancer or a benign thyroid nodule (not recorded which). Some clones in this sample may be carry-over from other donors' samples. The CDR3 DNA sequence: TGTGCCAGTAGTAGAAGGACAGGGTCCCCCGGGGAGCTGTTTTTT. Translation gives CASSRRTGSPGELFF.